This T cell receptor (beta chain) was sequenced during a study of T cells in localized non-small cell lung cancer. The study's findings and limits: As only one tumor region underwent sequencing, heterogeneity remains possible. A median of 57 of the top 100 tumor clones appeared in adjacent lung, which was paired and uninvolved. Higher blood T cell density went with longer overall survival.

This CDR3 region has 13 residues. CDR1 and CDR2 (germline): SNHLY, FYNNEI. Between the trimmed V and J ends, which lost 6 bases and 4 bases, there was a span of 11 bases. For this clone: Its antigen remains unidentified.

TCRdb's table, derived via immunoSEQ multiplex PCR, lists solely in-frame clones and lacks some. The repertoire holds about 130,000 clones, with around 89% as singletons. The rearrangement joins TRBV2 to TRBJ2-3; TRBD1 is a possible D gene (6 bases). The input for sequencing was peripheral blood, taken before any cancer treatment. The sequence came from a female donor aged 60 or older with stage I lung adenocarcinoma. The CDR3 is CASRRQGPDTQYF. The CDR3 DNA reads TGTGCCAGCAGGCGGCAGGGGCCAGATACGCAGTATTTT.